Below are 14 T cell receptor beta chains sequenced from a single sample in a study of T cell responses to AZD1222 COVID-19 vaccine (dated by TCRdb to the early 2020s). Reading the label with the study, this specimen's time point is: about 28 days (+/-7) after the second vaccine dose. This specimen's treatment or condition label, interpreted: meningococcal conjugate vaccine given as trial control. Receptor libraries were prepared by the immunoSEQ multiplex PCR assay. TCRdb re-hosts the immuneACCESS table, in-frame sequences only. Its copies lack some clones; in the studies checked, an unresolved V gene accounts for under half of them, and the cause for the rest is not known. Here the sample has 35,000 to 50,000 clones; around 80% occur a single time. The ten largest clones capture less than 25% of the sample. Sequenced here: peripheral blood, sampled 28 days after the second dose of the MenACWY control vaccine. These receptors were taken from an adult who received the MenACWY meningococcal vaccine as a control.

The J gene is TRBJ1-2, the V gene TRBV14, with no clear D. The CDR3 runs 12 residues. V was trimmed by 5 bases and J by 8 bases, leaving 12 bases between them. CDR1 and CDR2 (germline): SGHDN, FVKESK. CDR3 loop: CASSALRRGYTF. As DNA, the CDR3 is TGTGCCAGCAGCGCCCTACGTCGGGGCTACACCTTC.

The chain combines TRBV19 with TRBJ1-6; D unclear. Trimming cost V 1 base and J 9 bases, with 10 bases left between them. Germline assignment: CDR1 LNHDA and CDR2 SQIVND (reference sequence). This CDR3 comprises 14 residues. The DNA of the CDR3 is TGTGCCAGTAGTATAGGGAACTCGATTTCACCCCTCCACTTT. Protein sequence: CASSIGNSISPLHF.

The rearrangement uses TRBV5-1 and TRBJ2-4; possible D gene TRBD2, 6 bases. There are 15 residues in the CDR3. Germline-derived CDR1 and CDR2 are SGHRS and YFSETQ. V was pared by 4 bases and J by 4 bases, with 15 bases between. The CDR3 region is CASSASGTGKNIQYF. In DNA, the CDR3 is TGCGCCAGCAGCGCTTCAGGGACTGGAAAAAACATTCAGTACTTC.

V gene TRBV28 combines with J gene TRBJ2-2; D is unresolved. Per the germline V gene, CDR1 is MDHEN and CDR2 is SYDVKM. Trimming cost V 3 bases and J 5 bases, with 13 bases left between them. The CDR3 sequence is 15 residues long. CDR3 nucleotide sequence: TGTGCCAGCAGTTTTAGTGGGCTGGGGACCGGGGAGCTGTTTTTT. Protein: CASSFSGLGTGELFF.

The genes are TRBV4-1 and TRBJ2-3; a weak D match, TRBD2 (6 bases). This CDR3 is built from 17 residues. Trimming stripped 4 bases from V and 1 base from J, with 18 bases between. Looked up from germline, CDR1 is MGHRA and CDR2 is YSYEKL. CDR3 DNA sequence: TGCGCCAGCAGCCGCAGTCGGGACTGGGGGGGCACAGATACGCAGTATTTT. Protein product: CASSRSRDWGGTDTQYF.

A few counts support this clone. V usage is TRBV4-2 and J usage is TRBJ1-3; tentative D call: TRBD1 (6 bases). The CDR3 length is 21 residues. V shed 0 bases and J shed 0 bases, with 24 bases lying between them. Germline V CDR1 and CDR2: LGHNA, YNFKEQ. The DNA of the CDR3 is TGTGCCAGCAGCCAAGAAGTCACGAGGCAGGGGCGTCTTTCCTCTGGAAACACCATATATTTT. Its protein is CASSQEVTRQGRLSSGNTIYF.

This clone was seen just once. The V gene is TRBV24-1, the J gene TRBJ2-2, with D unclear. The CDR3 is 12 amino acids. Germline V lookup: CDR1 KGHDR, CDR2 SFDVKD. V was trimmed by 6 bases and J by 7 bases, leaving 8 bases between them. In nucleotides, the CDR3 is TGTGCCACCAGTTTAGGGTACGGGGAGCTGTTTTTT. Translated: CATSLGYGELFF.

This clone was counted only a few times. This chain connects TRBV10-3 to TRBJ1-5; D ambiguous. Trimming removed 0 bases at V and 1 base at J, with 10 bases between. The CDR3 extends over 16 amino acids. Germline CDR1 reads ENHRY; CDR2 reads SYGVKD. For the CDR3, the DNA is TGTGCCATCAGTGAGTCCGGGCTGACCAGCAATCAGCCCCAGCATTTT. It codes for CAISESGLTSNQPQHF.

V is TRBV5-1 and J is TRBJ2-6; tentatively, D is TRBD1 (5 bases). Germline CDR1 SGHRS, CDR2 YFSETQ. V was trimmed by 3 bases and J by 3 bases, leaving 22 bases between them. The CDR3 loop spans 19 amino acids. The CDR3 DNA sequence: TGCGCCAGCAGCTCATTAAGGGGCATTCCATCGCGTGGGGCCAACGTCCTGACTTTC. This sequence encodes CASSSLRGIPSRGANVLTF.

The table lists this clone with a few counts. The chain links TRBV5-6 to TRBJ1-6; D may be TRBD1 (5 bases). The ends were cut back, 0 bases at V and 8 bases at J, with 9 bases in the middle. The CDR3 consists of 14 residues. Germline CDR1 SGHDT, CDR2 YYEEEE. In DNA, the CDR3 is TGTGCCAGCAGCTTGGGGGACGGGGATTCACCCCTCCACTTT. Protein: CASSLGDGDSPLHF.

This clone rates as medium-sized. The gene calls are TRBV27 and TRBJ2-3; 10 bases line up with TRBD2. Germline lookup yields CDR1 MNHEY and CDR2 SMNVEV (reference sequence). The V and J ends lost 5 bases and 4 bases, in that order; junction bases with no gene match: 6. The CDR3 totals 15 residues. Here the CDR3 reads CASSPQSGGADTQYF. The CDR3 DNA reads as TGTGCCAGCAGTCCCCAAAGCGGGGGGGCAGATACGCAGTATTTT.

This clone was observed a single time. The genes are TRBV10-1 and TRBJ2-7, with D unresolved. This CDR3 contains 14 residues. V was clipped by 4 bases and J by 2 bases, with 12 bases between them. Germline assignment: CDR1 WNHNN and CDR2 SYGVQD (reference sequence). CDR3 loop: CASSAPMRAYEQYF. In DNA, the CDR3 is TGCGCCAGCAGTGCCCCAATGCGCGCCTACGAGCAGTACTTC.

The chain couples TRBV27 to TRBJ1-2, with D possibly matching TRBD1 (6 bases). The ends were cut back, 3 bases at V and 6 bases at J, with 8 bases in the middle. CDR3 size: 12 residues. Looked up from germline, CDR1 is MNHEY and CDR2 is SMNVEV (reference sequence). Here the CDR3 DNA reads TGTGCCAGCAGTTTCTCAGGGGATGGCTACACCTTC. It specifies CASSFSGDGYTF.

CDR3 loop: CASSPNTAANYGYTF. The DNA for the CDR3 is TGCGCCAGCAGCCCGAACACAGCAGCTAACTATGGCTACACCTTC. The chain carries TRBV4-1 and TRBJ1-2; D unresolved. The CDR3 covers 15 residues. V shed 4 bases and J shed 0 bases, with 12 bases lying between them. Germline loops: CDR1 MGHRA, CDR2 YSYEKL.